This note documents a single T cell receptor beta chain sequence. Other DNA variants within this sample encode the same CDR3. The data originate from a study of shared clonotypes between healthy human individuals. CDR1 and CDR2 (germline): DFQATT, SNEGSKA (reference sequence). Trimming cost V 4 bases and J 3 bases, with 6 bases left between them. CDR3 length: 11 residues. TCRdb's table, derived via immunoSEQ multiplex PCR, lists solely in-frame clones and lacks some. Among some 200,000 clones listed, over 50% were seen once. The sample was memory CD4+ T cells sorted from blood. Stated subset: CD45RA-negative fraction. This receptor was obtained from a man aged 25 to 45 in good health. The chain couples TRBV20-1 to TRBJ1-1, with D unresolved. In DNA, the CDR3 is TGCAGTGCTAAGTCGTACACTGAAGCTTTCTTT. This codes for CSAKSYTEAFF.